What follows describes a single T cell receptor beta chain. V was shortened by 3 bases and J by 4 bases, with 9 bases between the two germline ends. Germline CDR1 and CDR2: KGHSH and LQKENI. The length of the CDR3 is 14 residues. The investigators amplified TCR beta CDR3 regions from RNA transcripts. During a first-round RT-PCR of the TCR CDR3, the HTBI primer set was used. TCRdb re-called the multiplex PCR reads through MiXCR, storing one row per CDR3 protein. The sample has some 200,000 distinct CDR3 sequences, 17% seen once. This specimen comes from a study of T cells in Graves' hyperthyroidism and ophthalmopathy. Across the whole study: Initial diagnosis, before any treatment, was when peripheral blood was collected.

Based on clinical symptoms, serum thyroxine and TRAb, thyroid ultrasound and orbital computed tomography, diagnoses were reached. This chain links TRBV18 with TRBJ1-4; TRBD1 might be the D (5 bases). The sequenced sample was blood. The origin of this receptor is a woman aged 45-65 years with Graves' hyperthyroidism. CDR3 in amino acids: CASSPGTFNEKLFF. The CDR3 nucleotides read TGTGCCAGCTCACCGGGGACCTTTAATGAAAAACTGTTTTTT.